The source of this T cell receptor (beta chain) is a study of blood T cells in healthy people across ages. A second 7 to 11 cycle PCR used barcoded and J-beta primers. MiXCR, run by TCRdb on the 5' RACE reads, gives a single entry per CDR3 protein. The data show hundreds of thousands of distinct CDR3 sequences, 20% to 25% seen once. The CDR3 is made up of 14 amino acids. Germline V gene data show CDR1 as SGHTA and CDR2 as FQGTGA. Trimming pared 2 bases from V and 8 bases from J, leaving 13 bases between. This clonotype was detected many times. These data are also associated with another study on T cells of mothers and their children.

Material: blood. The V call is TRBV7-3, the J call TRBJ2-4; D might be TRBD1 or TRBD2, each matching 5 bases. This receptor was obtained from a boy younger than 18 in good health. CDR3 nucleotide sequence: TGTGCCAGCAGCTTAGTCGGGGCTGGGGACATTCAGTACTTC. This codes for CASSLVGAGDIQYF.